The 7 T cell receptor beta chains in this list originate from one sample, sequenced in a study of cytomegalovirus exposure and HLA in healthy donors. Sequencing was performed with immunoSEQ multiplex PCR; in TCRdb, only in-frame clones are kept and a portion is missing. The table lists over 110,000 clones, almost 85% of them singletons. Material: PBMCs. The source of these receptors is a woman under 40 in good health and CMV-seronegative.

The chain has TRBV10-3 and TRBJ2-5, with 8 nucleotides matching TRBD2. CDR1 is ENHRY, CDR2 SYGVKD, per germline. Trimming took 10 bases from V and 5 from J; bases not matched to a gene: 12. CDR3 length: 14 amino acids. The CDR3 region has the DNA TGTGCCACCGAGGGTAGCGGGGCGCGGGAGACCCAGTACTTC. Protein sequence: CATEGSGARETQYF.

The CDR3 DNA is TGTGCCACCCGAGCGGGGGGTTCGGAGACCCAGTACTTC. Translated: CATRAGGSETQYF. The chain couples TRBV19 to TRBJ2-5, with 9 bases fitting TRBD2. The V gene end was trimmed by 10 bases and the J gene end by 5 bases; junction bases not matched to a gene: 8. Germline CDR1 and CDR2: LNHDA and SQIVND (reference sequence). This CDR3 is built from 13 residues.

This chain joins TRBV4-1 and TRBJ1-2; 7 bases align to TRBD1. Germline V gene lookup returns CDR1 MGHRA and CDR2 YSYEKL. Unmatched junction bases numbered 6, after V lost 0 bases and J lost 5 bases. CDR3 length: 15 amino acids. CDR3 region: CASSQDEEDRYGYTF. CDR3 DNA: TGCGCCAGCAGCCAAGATGAGGAGGACAGGTATGGCTACACCTTC.

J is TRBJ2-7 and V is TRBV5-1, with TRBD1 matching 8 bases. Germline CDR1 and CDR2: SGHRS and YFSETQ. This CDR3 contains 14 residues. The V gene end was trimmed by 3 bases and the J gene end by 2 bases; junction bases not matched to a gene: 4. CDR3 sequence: CASSSGQGAYEQYF. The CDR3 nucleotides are TGCGCCAGCAGCTCCGGACAGGGTGCCTACGAGCAGTACTTC.

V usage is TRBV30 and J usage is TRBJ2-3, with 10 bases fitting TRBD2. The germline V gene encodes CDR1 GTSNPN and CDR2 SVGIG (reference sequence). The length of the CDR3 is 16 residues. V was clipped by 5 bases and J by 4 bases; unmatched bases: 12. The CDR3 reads CAWLRKRGGRADTQYF. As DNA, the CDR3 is TGTGCCTGGCTTAGAAAGCGGGGGGGCCGGGCAGATACGCAGTATTTT.

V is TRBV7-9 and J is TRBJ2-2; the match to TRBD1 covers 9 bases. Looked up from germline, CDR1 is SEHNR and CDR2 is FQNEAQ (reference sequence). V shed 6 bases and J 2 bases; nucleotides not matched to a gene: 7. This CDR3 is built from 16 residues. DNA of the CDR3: TGTGCCAGCAGGCGGACAGGGGCTCCCAACACCGGGGAGCTGTTTTTT. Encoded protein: CASRRTGAPNTGELFF.

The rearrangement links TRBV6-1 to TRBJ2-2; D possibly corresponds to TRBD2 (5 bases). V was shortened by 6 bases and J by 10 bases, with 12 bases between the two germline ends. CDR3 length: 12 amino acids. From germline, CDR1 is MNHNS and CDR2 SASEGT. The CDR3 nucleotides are TGTGCCAGCAGACTAGTTAGGGAGGAGCTGTTTTTT. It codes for CASRLVREELFF.